Given below is one TCR beta chain in context. Its antigen is still unknown. This table comes from immunoSEQ multiplex PCR, and its TCRdb copy is limited to in-frame clones, with some not included. The repertoire holds tens of thousands of clones, with approximately 97% as singletons. This entry belongs to a study of T cells after posttransplantation cyclophosphamide. CDR3 length equals 15 residues. V was pared by 10 bases and J by 1 base, with 12 bases of the junction left unmatched. Germline CDR1 MNHEY, CDR2 SMNVEV (reference sequence). The naive gate required viable CD3+CD4+ or CD3+CD8+ cells with CCR7+CD45RA+CD45RO-CD95-CD27+CD28+ phenotype. Whole-study results and caveats: TRB clonality was highly associated with recipient CMV seropositivity and reactivation.

The genes are TRBV27 and TRBJ2-7, with 8 positions matching TRBD2. The specimen was naive CD4+ T cells sorted from PBMCs. The TCR comes from a man aged 45-65 years in good health, CMV-negative, and a related stem cell transplant donor. The CDR3 sequence is CATGGVWPLSYEQYF. The CDR3 DNA reads as TGTGCCACGGGGGGGGTGTGGCCCTTATCCTACGAGCAGTACTTC.